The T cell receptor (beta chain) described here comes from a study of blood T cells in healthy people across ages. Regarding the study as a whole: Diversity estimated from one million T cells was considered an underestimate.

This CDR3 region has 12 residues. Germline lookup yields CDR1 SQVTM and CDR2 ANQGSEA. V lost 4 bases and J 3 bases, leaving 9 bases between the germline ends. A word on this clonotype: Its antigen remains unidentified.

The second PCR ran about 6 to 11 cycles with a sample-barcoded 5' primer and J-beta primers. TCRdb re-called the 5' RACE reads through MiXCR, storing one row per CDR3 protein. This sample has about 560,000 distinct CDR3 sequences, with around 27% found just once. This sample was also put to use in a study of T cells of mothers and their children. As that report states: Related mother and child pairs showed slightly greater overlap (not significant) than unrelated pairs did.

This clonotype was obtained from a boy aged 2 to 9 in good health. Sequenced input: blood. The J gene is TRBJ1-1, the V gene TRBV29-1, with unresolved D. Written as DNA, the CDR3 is TGCAGCGTTGTACAGCTAGACACTGAAGCTTTCTTT. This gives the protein CSVVQLDTEAFF.